This T cell receptor beta chain was identified during a study of spatial heterogeneity in lung cancer. Broader study findings: It was found that expanded intratumoral alpha and beta TCR counts tracked tumor mutation counts.

Specified time point: sample taken at primary tumor resection. Tumor, nontumor lung or frozen PBMC supplied whole RNA, sequenced without sorting. This clonotype was detected ten times or more. What it binds is unknown. A distinct unique molecular identifier was carried by each TCR cDNA molecule. TCRdb processed the 5' RACE reads anew with MiXCR; each CDR3 protein has one entry. The table lists some 21,000 distinct CDR3 sequences, about 6% of them singletons. The V end was cut by 4 bases, the J end by 5 bases, with 13 bases between. Germline V gives CDR1 SGHKS, CDR2 YYEKEE (reference sequence). The CDR3 loop spans 13 amino acids.

The chain combines TRBV5-5 with TRBJ2-7; D possibly corresponds to TRBD1 (6 bases). The clonotype was recovered from a male donor with early-stage non-small cell lung cancer. The sequenced sample was lung tumor tissue, obtained at surgery. CDR3 in DNA: TGTGCCAGCAGCCCCGTAGGGGGACACGAGCAGTACTTC. This sequence encodes CASSPVGGHEQYF. Full variable domain (missing parts from reference TRBV5-5 and TRBJ2-7): DAGVTQSPTHLIKTRGQQVTLRCSPISGHKSVSWYQQVLGQGPQFIFQYYEKEERGRGNFPDRFSARQFPNYSSELNVNALLLGDSALYLCASSPVGGHEQYFGPGTRLTVT.